Detailed here is one T cell receptor (beta chain). Its antigen remains unidentified. Using immunoSEQ multiplex PCR, the repertoire was profiled, and TCRdb retains in-frame clones only, with some absent. Of approximately 160,000 clones in the sample, 85% to 90% were seen once. The sample comes from a study of cytomegalovirus exposure and HLA in healthy donors. Study results and caveats: The study labeled around 160 TCR beta chains cytomegalovirus-associated.

CDR3 length equals 15 residues. Germline V gene data show CDR1 as SNHLY and CDR2 as FYNNEI. The germline V and J ends were trimmed by 3 bases and 5 bases, with 15 bases remaining between them. V and J are TRBV2 and TRBJ2-3; possibly TRBD2 for D (6 bases). The clonotype comes from a woman aged 25 to 39 in good health and CMV-seronegative. The specimen was PBMCs. CDR3 bases: TGTGCCAGCAGTGATCCGGGGGACGGAGGAGATACGCAGTATTTT. Translated: CASSDPGDGGDTQYF.